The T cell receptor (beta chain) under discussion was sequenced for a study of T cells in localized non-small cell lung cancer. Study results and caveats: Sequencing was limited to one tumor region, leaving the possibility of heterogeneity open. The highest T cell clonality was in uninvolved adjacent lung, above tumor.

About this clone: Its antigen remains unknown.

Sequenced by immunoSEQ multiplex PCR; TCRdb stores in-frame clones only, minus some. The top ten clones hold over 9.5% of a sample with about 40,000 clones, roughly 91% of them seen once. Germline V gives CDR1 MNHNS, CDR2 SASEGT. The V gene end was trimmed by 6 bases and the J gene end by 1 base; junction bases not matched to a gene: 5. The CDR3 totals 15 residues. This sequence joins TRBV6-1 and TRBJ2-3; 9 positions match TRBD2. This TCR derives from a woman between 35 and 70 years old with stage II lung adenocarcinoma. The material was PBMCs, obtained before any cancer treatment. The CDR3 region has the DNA TGTGCCAGCAGATTAGCGGGAGCCGGCACAGATACGCAGTATTTT. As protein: CASRLAGAGTDTQYF.